This record looks at one TCR beta chain sequence and its context. The antigen is unknown. The record originates from a study of cytomegalovirus exposure and HLA in healthy donors. Whole-study results and caveats: Among the CMV-associated chains, a few were confirmed in vitro as specific for CMV antigens.

The J segment lost 6 bases and the V segment lost 0 bases, leaving 8 bases of the junction unmatched. This CDR3 has 16 residues. CDR1 and CDR2 (germline): SGHRS, YFSETQ. The table came from immunoSEQ multiplex PCR; TCRdb's copy has only in-frame clones and leaves some out. The sample has about 310,000 clones, approximately 85% seen once. Sequenced material: PBMCs. The receptor was derived from a man under 40 in good health and CMV-seronegative. The genes are TRBV5-1 and TRBJ2-5; 10 nucleotides agree with TRBD2. The CDR3 sequence is CASSLEGLAGAKTQYF. The CDR3 DNA is TGCGCCAGCAGCTTGGAAGGTCTAGCGGGGGCGAAGACCCAGTACTTC. Variable domain in full (rest from reference TRBV5-1 and TRBJ2-5): KAGVTQTPRYLIKTRGQQVTLSCSPISGHRSVSWYQQTPGQGLQFLFEYFSETQRNKGNFPGRFSGRQFSNSRSEMNVSTLELGDSALYLCASSLEGLAGAKTQYFGPGTRLLVL.